This T cell receptor beta chain was observed in a study of T cell responses to AZD1222 COVID-19 vaccine. General study points: Most donors were white British, females outnumbered males, and clonal diversity was possibly underestimated. Nearly half of spike-specific TCRs reportedly target unmutated variant regions.

This clone was observed a few times. Its antigen is undetermined. The data were produced by immunoSEQ multiplex PCR, yet TCRdb's version contains in-frame clones alone and is incomplete. The table includes roughly 70,000 clones, 70% to 90% detected once. The germline V and J ends were trimmed by 4 bases and 6 bases, with 3 bases remaining between them. This CDR3 spans 11 amino acids. Germline V CDR1 and CDR2: MDHEN, SYDVKM. This clonotype originated in an adult who received the MenACWY meningococcal vaccine as a control. The chain employs TRBV28 and TRBJ2-2; D gene ambiguous. The sample here was peripheral blood, taken 28 days after the second dose of the MenACWY control vaccine. Here the CDR3 reads CASSWAGELFF. The CDR3 nucleotides are TGTGCCAGCAGTTGGGCCGGGGAGCTGTTTTTT.